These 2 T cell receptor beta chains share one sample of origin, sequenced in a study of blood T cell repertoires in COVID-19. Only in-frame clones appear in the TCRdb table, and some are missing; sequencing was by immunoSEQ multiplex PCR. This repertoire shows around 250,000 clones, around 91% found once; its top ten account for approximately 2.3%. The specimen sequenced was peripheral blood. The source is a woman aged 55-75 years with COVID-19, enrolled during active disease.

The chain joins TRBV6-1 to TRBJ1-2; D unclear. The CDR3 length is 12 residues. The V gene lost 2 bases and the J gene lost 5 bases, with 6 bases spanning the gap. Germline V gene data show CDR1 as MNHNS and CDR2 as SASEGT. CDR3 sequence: CASSERSYGYTF. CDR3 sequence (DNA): TGTGCCAGCAGTGAACGGAGTTATGGCTACACCTTC.

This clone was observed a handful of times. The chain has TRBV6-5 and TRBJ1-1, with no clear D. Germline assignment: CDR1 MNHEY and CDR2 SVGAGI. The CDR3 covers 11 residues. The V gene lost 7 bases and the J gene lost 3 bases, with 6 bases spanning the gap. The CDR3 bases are TGTGCCAGCACCTCGGACACTGAAGCTTTCTTT. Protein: CASTSDTEAFF.